These T cell receptor beta chains were read from a single sample in a study of blood T cells in healthy people across ages. TCRdb ran MiXCR on the 5' RACE reads and lists one entry per CDR3 protein. The sample has around 900,000 distinct CDR3 sequences, roughly 51% seen once. The sequenced sample was blood. All receptors come from a woman in her sixties or seventies in good health. Each CDR3 is given with its conserved first and last residue. D genes are given only for firm matches. The size field is filled for only some rows; it gives once, few, many or a size class.

clone_size: once; j_call: TRBJ2-7; d_call: -; v_call: TRBV20-1; cdr3_nt: TGCAGTGCTAGAACCGGGGTCGAGGGATTACAGCAGTACTTC; cdr3_aa: CSARTGVEGLQQYF
clone_size: -; j_call: TRBJ1-2; d_call: -; v_call: TRBV12-3/TRBV12-4; cdr3_nt: TGTGCCAGCAGTTTAGACGAGGCGGACTACACCTTC; cdr3_aa: CASSLDEADYTF
clone_size: once; j_call: TRBJ2-1; d_call: -; v_call: TRBV20-1; cdr3_nt: TGCAGTGCTCGTAGCGGACACAATGAGCAGTTCTTC; cdr3_aa: CSARSGHNEQFF
clone_size: -; j_call: TRBJ1-4; d_call: -; v_call: TRBV12-3/TRBV12-4; cdr3_nt: TGTGCCAGCAGTTTATTTGGGACACCTGCAACTAATGAAAAACTGTTTTTT; cdr3_aa: CASSLFGTPATNEKLFF
clone_size: -; j_call: TRBJ2-4; d_call: -; v_call: TRBV28; cdr3_nt: TGTGCCACCGAGGATAGTAAGCGGCAGTACTTC; cdr3_aa: CATEDSKRQYF
clone_size: -; j_call: TRBJ2-1; d_call: TRBD1; v_call: TRBV7-3; cdr3_nt: TGTGCCAGCAGCCAGGGGGACAGGGAGGCCAATGAGCAGTTCTTC; cdr3_aa: CASSQGDREANEQFF
clone_size: -; j_call: TRBJ2-7; d_call: -; v_call: TRBV27; cdr3_nt: TGTGCCAGCAGTTTTCCCGGTAATGAGCAGTACTTC; cdr3_aa: CASSFPGNEQYF
clone_size: -; j_call: TRBJ2-1; d_call: -; v_call: TRBV28; cdr3_nt: TGTGCCAGCAGGCCCCCTGGTTGGAATGAGCAGTTCTTC; cdr3_aa: CASRPPGWNEQFF
clone_size: many; j_call: TRBJ2-7; d_call: -; v_call: TRBV27; cdr3_nt: TGTGCCAGCAGTTCCAATTCCTACGAGCAGTACTTC; cdr3_aa: CASSSNSYEQYF
clone_size: -; j_call: TRBJ2-7; d_call: TRBD2; v_call: TRBV20-1; cdr3_nt: TGCAGTGCTAGACTAGCGGGCGCCTCCTACGAGCAGTACTTC; cdr3_aa: CSARLAGASYEQYF
clone_size: few; j_call: TRBJ2-1; d_call: TRBD1; v_call: TRBV20-1; cdr3_nt: TGCAGTGCTAGAGCGAGGGACAGCGCCTACAATGAGCAGTTCTTC; cdr3_aa: CSARARDSAYNEQFF
clone_size: -; j_call: TRBJ2-7; d_call: -; v_call: TRBV13; cdr3_nt: TGTGCCAGCAGCTTAGTGCTTGAACCCTACGAGCAGTACTTC; cdr3_aa: CASSLVLEPYEQYF
clone_size: few; j_call: TRBJ2-7; d_call: TRBD2; v_call: TRBV7-2; cdr3_nt: TGTGCCAGCAGCCAAGGAGGGAGGGCCGCCGAGCAGTACTTC; cdr3_aa: CASSQGGRAAEQYF
clone_size: -; j_call: TRBJ2-7; d_call: -; v_call: TRBV12-3/TRBV12-4; cdr3_nt: TGTGCCAGCAGTTTAGCGGCCGCTTCCAACGAGCAGTACTTC; cdr3_aa: CASSLAAASNEQYF